This T cell receptor beta chain was observed in a study of blood T cell repertoires in COVID-19. Across the whole study: Whether acute or convalescent, the COVID-19 samples came from the United States, Italy and Spain.

Participant age was roughly 18 to 90 years, and participants resided in approximately 24 US areas. Germline CDR1 ENHRY, CDR2 SYGVKD. V was clipped by 3 bases and J by 8 bases, with 19 bases between them. There are 15 residues in the CDR3. The data were produced by immunoSEQ multiplex PCR, yet TCRdb's version contains in-frame clones alone and is incomplete. The sample carries a few hundred thousand clones, about 89% recorded once. The TCR originated in a young woman who had recovered from COVID-19. This chain links TRBV10-3 with TRBJ1-2; D gene uncertain. The sequencing input was PBMCs or T cells enriched from blood (not recorded which). This CDR3 is CAISDRLVRIQGYTF. CDR3 in DNA: TGTGCCATCAGTGATCGTCTAGTGAGGATCCAGGGCTACACCTTC.